This TCR beta chain was captured in a study of blood T cell repertoires in COVID-19. About the study: Whether acute or convalescent, the COVID-19 samples came from the United States, Italy and Spain.

This CDR3 has 16 amino acids. Germline CDR1 reads MNHEY; CDR2 reads SVGEGT. The V and J ends lost 5 bases and 4 bases, in that order; junction bases with no gene match: 9. Some clones are missing from TCRdb's copy, which holds only in-frame ones; the method was immunoSEQ multiplex PCR. The repertoire includes about 60,000 clones, 91% of them detected once, and 7.3% sits in the top ten. V usage is TRBV6-2 or TRBV6-3 and J usage is TRBJ2-2, with 8 bases aligning to TRBD2. Material: peripheral blood. This receptor was taken from a human donor in a cohort sampled during active COVID-19. The CDR3 nucleotides read TGTGCCAGCAGTCCGACCGGGACTAGAGTCACCGGGGAGCTGTTTTTT. It is translated as CASSPTGTRVTGELFF.